This section outlines one TCR beta chain sequence together with its context. Antigen specificity is unknown. V was cut by 6 bases and J by 5 bases, with 19 bases left in between. CDR3 length: 15 amino acids. Germline V gives CDR1 SEHNR, CDR2 FQNEAQ (reference sequence). The sample is drawn from a study of T cells in localized non-small cell lung cancer. Here immunoSEQ multiplex PCR was the method, and the copy in TCRdb shows in-frame clones only, minus some. The sample gives about 28,000 clones, 85% to 95% of which show up once; roughly 27% is in the top ten. Study results and limitations: Adjacent lung tissue had a median about 58 of the top 100 clones found in the tumor. One tumor region alone was sequenced, and heterogeneity therefore remains possible. A higher density of T cells in blood coincided with extended overall survival. Uninvolved adjacent lung had the highest recorded T cell clonality, with tumor below it.

The TCR originated in an older female donor with stage I lung adenocarcinoma. V is TRBV7-9 and J is TRBJ1-2; D may be TRBD1 (6 bases). This material consisted of peripheral blood, taken before any cancer treatment. The CDR3 protein is CASRSWGQGFYGYTF. The CDR3, as DNA: TGTGCCAGCAGGTCCTGGGGGCAGGGCTTTTATGGCTACACCTTC.